The 10 T cell receptor beta chains below all came from one sample that was sequenced in a study of tumor-infiltrating lymphocytes in oesophageal squamous cell carcinoma. TCRdb re-derived calls from the PCR reads in MiXCR, one entry per CDR3 protein. The sample lists about 16,000 distinct CDR3 sequences; 35% to 45% were seen once. Sequenced: esophageal tumor tissue. Source of these receptors: a male donor with esophageal squamous cell carcinoma.

This sequence joins TRBV2 and TRBJ2-5, with 10 bases fitting TRBD1. The DNA end favors TRBJ2-7, so the J call may be wrong. The CDR3 covers 14 residues. CDR1 SNHLY and CDR2 FYNNEI come from the germline V gene. The CDR3 region is CASSDRTGGYEQYF. For the CDR3, the DNA is TGTGCCAGCAGCGATAGGACAGGGGGATACGAGCAGTACTTC.

This clonotype counts as medium-sized (0.01 to 0.1%). This chain joins TRBV7-2 and TRBJ1-4, with 7 bases matching TRBD1. The trim removed 4 bases at V and 7 bases at J, leaving 6 bases unmatched. From germline, CDR1 is SGHTA and CDR2 FQGNSA. This CDR3 has 14 residues. The CDR3 region is CASSSTGVSEKLFF. DNA for the CDR3: TGTGCCAGCAGCTCCACAGGGGTTTCTGAAAAACTGTTTTTT.

The table lists this clonotype with a few counts. CDR3: CASSSGGQGAPTNYGYTF. Here the CDR3 DNA reads TGTGCCAGCAGCTCAGGGGGACAGGGGGCCCCCACTAACTATGGCTACACCTTC. The chain has TRBV5-6 and TRBJ1-2; TRBD1 matches at 12 bases. J was trimmed by 0 bases and V by 3 bases; bases with no gene match: 9. This CDR3 has 18 amino acids. CDR1 SGHDT and CDR2 YYEEEE come from the germline V gene.

This clonotype was recorded at least ten times. A read error is possible here, since a much larger clone lies one base away. Here the CDR3 DNA reads TGTGCCACCCACAGGGTACGGGATGAGCAGTACTTC. Encoded protein: CATHRVRDEQYF. The chain has TRBV28 and TRBJ2-5; possibly TRBD1 for D (6 bases). Germline CDR1 MDHEN, CDR2 SYDVKM. The CDR3 has 12 residues. V dropped 10 bases and J dropped 11 bases, with 20 bases sitting between them.

This clonotype was counted at least ten times. This sequence joins TRBV7-9 and TRBJ1-2; TRBD1 matches 7 bases. V trimming: 2 bases; J trimming: 4 bases; junction bases outside the gene matches: 4. Germline CDR1 is SEHNR and CDR2 is FQNEAQ (reference sequence). The CDR3 extends over 14 amino acids. DNA for the CDR3: TGTGCCAGCAGCTTAAGTCCAGGGGGCTATGGCTACACCTTC. Translated, it gives CASSLSPGGYGYTF.

Many counts were recorded for this clonotype. The chain couples TRBV10-3 to TRBJ2-6; the match to TRBD1 covers 7 bases. The V gene end was trimmed by 4 bases and the J gene end by 3 bases; junction bases not matched to a gene: 9. Germline CDR1 reads ENHRY; CDR2 reads SYGVKD. The length of the CDR3 is 17 residues. CDR3 residues: CAISVGTEAFGANVLTF. The CDR3 DNA sequence: TGTGCCATCAGTGTAGGGACAGAGGCATTTGGGGCCAACGTCCTGACTTTC.

This clonotype is medium-sized. This chain uses TRBV7-9 with TRBJ1-1; no clear D. This CDR3 spans 12 amino acids. The V and J ends lost 6 bases and 1 base respectively, with 6 bases between them. Germline loops: CDR1 SEHNR, CDR2 FQNEAQ (reference sequence). The DNA of the CDR3 is TGTGCCAGCAGAATCGGGAACACTGAAGCTTTCTTT. It yields the protein CASRIGNTEAFF.

This clonotype appeared many times. The junction departs from the called germline gene at one end, perhaps through a read error. The chain recombines TRBV5-6 with TRBJ2-4; D gene ambiguous. This CDR3 contains 12 residues. Per the germline V gene, CDR1 is SGHDT and CDR2 is YYEEEE. This chain's CDR3 is CASNLTNSMSNF. For the CDR3, the DNA is TGTGCCAGCAATCTTACGAATAGCATGTCAAATTTC. Full variable domain (outside the CDR3, taken from reference TRBV5-6 and TRBJ2-4): DAGVTQSPTHLIKTRGQQVTLRCSPKSGHDTVSWYQQALGQGPQFIFQYYEEEERQRGNFPDRFSGHQFPNYSSELNVNALLLGDSALYLCASNLTNSMSNFGAGTRLSVL.

This clonotype was seen many times. The CDR3 DNA reads as TGTGCCAGCAGCATCGGACAGGGTAGTTATGTCGGGGAGCTGTTTTTT. It is translated as CASSIGQGSYVGELFF. The chain employs TRBV5-8 and TRBJ2-2; the match to TRBD1 covers 8 bases. V lost 4 bases, J lost 7 bases, and 12 bases stayed unmatched. The CDR3 sequence is 16 residues long. Per germline, CDR1 SGHTS and CDR2 YDEGEE.

This clonotype was observed at least ten times. Being one base from a much bigger clone, this may be a read error. This chain uses TRBV18 with TRBJ2-7; TRBD2 might be the D (6 bases). Germline lookup yields CDR1 KGHSH and CDR2 LQKENI. The CDR3 totals 15 residues. V was pared by 4 bases and J by 7 bases, with 20 bases between. CDR3 in amino acids: CASSLSPGENNEQYF. CDR3 nucleotide sequence: TGTGCCAGCTCACTTTCTCCGGGAGAGAACAATGAGCAGTACTTC.